A single sample gave rise to the 26 T cell receptor beta chains below, sequenced in a study of spatial heterogeneity in lung cancer. TCRdb called the 5' RACE reads again in MiXCR, with one record for every CDR3 protein. The repertoire consists of some 15,000 distinct CDR3 sequences, with around 13% occurring once and the leading ten covering 35% to 40%. Time point in this sample: sample taken at primary tumor resection. Material for sequencing was whole RNA from tumor, nontumor lung or frozen PBMC, left unsorted. The input for sequencing was PBMCs, taken at surgery. These receptors were taken from a male donor with early-stage non-small cell lung cancer.

The chain links TRBV19 to TRBJ2-2; the D gene is possibly TRBD2 (7 bases). The CDR3 is made up of 14 amino acids. The germline CDR1 and CDR2 sequences are LNHDA and SQIVND (reference sequence). Trimming cost V 4 bases and J 2 bases, with 8 bases left between them. For the CDR3, the DNA is TGTGCCAGTAGTAGCGGGGGCAACACCGGGGAGCTGTTTTTT. This sequence encodes CASSSGGNTGELFF.

The V call is TRBV20-1, the J call TRBJ2-7; TRBD1 matches 8 bases. The CDR3 spans 14 residues. CDR1 is DFQATT and CDR2 is SNEGSKA in the germline V gene (reference sequence). V trimming: 1 base; J trimming: 5 bases; junction bases outside the gene matches: 7. The CDR3: CSARVGQGANEQYF. CDR3 coding DNA: TGCAGTGCTAGAGTAGGGCAGGGGGCCAACGAGCAGTACTTC.

The rearrangement joins TRBV3-1 to TRBJ1-1; maybe TRBD1 (5 bases). The germline gives CDR1 LGHDT, CDR2 YNNKEL (reference sequence). The CDR3 has 14 residues. The germline V and J ends were trimmed by 4 bases and 3 bases, with 12 bases remaining between them. As DNA, the CDR3 is TGTGCCAGCAGCCCACAGGAAGGCGACACTGAAGCTTTCTTT. Its protein is CASSPQEGDTEAFF. The variable domain in full, with the rest retrieved from reference TRBV3-1 and TRBJ1-1, is DTAVSQTPKYLVTQMGNDKSIKCEQNLGHDTMYWYKQDSKKFLKIMFSYNNKELIINETVPNRFSPKSPDKAHLNLHINSLELGDSAVYFCASSPQEGDTEAFFGQGTRLTVV.

The rearrangement links TRBV6-6 to TRBJ2-3; D is perhaps TRBD2 (6 bases). Deletions cut 0 bases from V and 3 bases from J, with 10 bases between. The CDR3 contains 15 residues. CDR1 is MNHNY and CDR2 is SVGAGI in the germline V gene (reference sequence). In DNA, the CDR3 is TGTGCCAGCAGTTACTCCGGGACTTGGACAGATACGCAGTATTTT. This gives the protein CASSYSGTWTDTQYF.

J is TRBJ2-3 and V is TRBV20-1; a possible D gene is TRBD1 (5 bases). This CDR3 has 14 amino acids. V lost 0 bases and J lost 1, with 8 bases in between. Germline CDR1 reads DFQATT; CDR2 reads SNEGSKA (reference sequence). CDR3 sequence reads: CSARDRAGTDTQYF. The CDR3 bases are TGCAGTGCTAGAGACAGGGCGGGCACAGATACGCAGTATTTT.

In this sample, this clonotype turned up many times. The chain combines TRBV4-1 with TRBJ2-7, with D perhaps TRBD2 (5 bases). CDR1 and CDR2 from the germline V gene are MGHRA and YSYEKL. V was shortened by 3 bases and J by 7 bases, with 19 bases between the two germline ends. This CDR3 is built from 15 residues. The chain's CDR3 is CASSQASGLVREQYF. CDR3 DNA sequence: TGCGCCAGCAGCCAGGCCTCCGGACTTGTTAGAGAGCAGTACTTC.

This clonotype was observed a single time. The chain couples TRBV28 to TRBJ1-4, with 7 bases matching TRBD1. With V trimmed by 2 bases and J by 7 bases, 10 bases remained unmatched. This CDR3 has 16 amino acids. The germline V gene encodes CDR1 MDHEN and CDR2 SYDVKM. CDR3 sequence (DNA): TGTGCCAGCAGTTTACCCCCAGGGGGAATAACTGAAAAACTGTTTTTT. Protein: CASSLPPGGITEKLFF.

This chain connects TRBV30 to TRBJ2-7; D gene unclear. The CDR3 has 13 amino acids. Germline-derived CDR1 and CDR2 are GTSNPN and SVGIG (reference sequence). V was trimmed by 4 bases and J by 4 bases, leaving 14 bases between them. The DNA for the CDR3 is TGTGCCTGGACTGGAAACCCAACATACGAGCAGTACTTC. Residues: CAWTGNPTYEQYF.

This clonotype was observed at least ten times. This rearrangement joins TRBV6-2 or TRBV6-3 to TRBJ1-5; weak D call: TRBD1 (5 bases). CDR3 length: 13 residues. V was shortened by 7 bases and J by 6 bases, with 13 bases between the two germline ends. The germline CDR1 and CDR2 sequences are MNHEY and SVGEGT. CDR3 sequence: CASTPWGSQPQHF. The CDR3 coding sequence is TGTGCCAGCACTCCCTGGGGGAGTCAGCCCCAGCATTTT.

The chain joins TRBV4-2 to TRBJ1-1; TRBD1 might be the D (5 bases). This CDR3 comprises 14 residues. Germline-derived CDR1 and CDR2 are LGHNA and YNFKEQ. The germline V and J ends were trimmed by 2 bases and 1 base, with 8 bases remaining between them. The chain's CDR3 is CASSQSQGNTEAFF. In DNA form, the CDR3 reads TGTGCCAGCAGCCAAAGTCAGGGGAACACTGAAGCTTTCTTT.

This clonotype is a singleton in its sample. The V and J genes are TRBV2 and TRBJ2-5; the match to TRBD1 covers 8 bases. V dropped 11 bases and J dropped 4; count of bases not matched to a gene: 6. Germline V gene data show CDR1 as SNHLY and CDR2 as FYNNEI. The CDR3 sequence is 12 residues long. CDR3 sequence reads: CAVQGAGETQYF. Written as DNA, the CDR3 is TGTGCCGTCCAGGGGGCCGGAGAGACCCAGTACTTC.

This clonotype has a count of ten or more. The gene calls are TRBV6-5 and TRBJ1-3; D is unclear. The CDR3 contains 16 residues. Trimming cost V 2 bases and J 0 bases, with 11 bases left between them. In germline, CDR1 is MNHEY, CDR2 SVGAGI. DNA of the CDR3: TGTGCCAGCAGTTACGGTAGAGAAGGCTCTGGAAACACCATATATTTT. Protein sequence: CASSYGREGSGNTIYF.

This clonotype was counted many times. This chain connects TRBV6-6 to TRBJ1-5; D may be TRBD1 (5 bases). Trimming removed 8 bases from V and 6 bases from J, with 20 bases in between. The CDR3 is made up of 15 amino acids. Germline V gene sequence: CDR1 MNHNY, CDR2 SVGAGI (reference sequence). This CDR3 is CASLRGGTPGQPQHF. The CDR3 bases are TGTGCCAGCCTAAGGGGAGGGACCCCAGGTCAGCCCCAGCATTTT.

The chain links TRBV4-3 to TRBJ1-2; D remains unclear. Trimming removed 4 bases from V and 5 bases from J, with 26 bases in between. Per the germline V gene, CDR1 is LGHNA and CDR2 is YSLEER. CDR3 length equals 18 residues. The CDR3 here is CASSPARRRPLVPYGYTF. The CDR3 nucleotides read TGCGCCAGCAGCCCAGCCAGAAGACGTCCCCTCGTCCCTTATGGCTACACCTTC.

This clonotype was detected only a few times. The V and J genes are TRBV4-2 and TRBJ1-4; D call uncertain. CDR3 length equals 14 residues. V was clipped by 4 bases and J by 6 bases, with 12 bases between them. CDR1 and CDR2 from the germline V gene are LGHNA and YNFKEQ. The CDR3: CASSPQSLDEKLFF. CDR3 nucleotides: TGTGCCAGCAGCCCCCAGAGTTTGGATGAAAAACTGTTTTTT.

This clonotype was counted a few times. V is TRBV7-9 and J is TRBJ2-3; D unclear. From germline, CDR1 is SEHNR and CDR2 FQNEAQ (reference sequence). Trimming pared 5 bases from V and 2 bases from J, leaving 5 bases between. CDR3 length equals 12 residues. The CDR3: CASSLYTDTQYF. CDR3 coding DNA: TGTGCCAGCAGCCTATACACAGATACGCAGTATTTT.

This clonotype was seen repeatedly, ten times or more. This chain connects TRBV28 to TRBJ2-2; D perhaps matches TRBD1 (5 bases). The CDR3 covers 16 residues. Per the germline V gene, CDR1 is MDHEN and CDR2 is SYDVKM. Trimming shortened V by 1 base and J by 4 bases, and 13 bases separated the two germline ends. CDR3 in amino acids: CASSLFPGRGTGELFF. The DNA of the CDR3 is TGTGCCAGCAGTTTATTTCCAGGGCGTGGCACCGGGGAGCTGTTTTTT.

On this clonotype itself: Sequence at one end of the junction differs from germline and may be a read error. The chain is built from TRBV28 and TRBJ1-1; tentative D call: TRBD1 (5 bases). Germline lookup yields CDR1 MDHEN and CDR2 SYDVKM. CDR3 size: 12 residues. In DNA form, the CDR3 reads TGTGCCAGCAGTTTAGAGGACACCGAAGCTTTCTTT. It translates to CASSLEDTEAFF.

This clonotype has a handful of counts. The chain combines TRBV7-8 with TRBJ1-5; D is uncertain. Trimming cost V 5 bases and J 7 bases, with 12 bases left between them. CDR1 is SGHVS, CDR2 FQNEAQ, per germline. CDR3 length: 13 residues. The chain's CDR3 is CASSQFRNQPQHF. DNA for the CDR3: TGTGCCAGCAGCCAGTTTCGAAACCAGCCCCAGCATTTT.

At least ten counts were recorded for this clonotype. The chain has TRBV2 and TRBJ1-3; 7 nucleotides line up with TRBD1. V trimming: 6 bases; J trimming: 0 bases; junction bases outside the gene matches: 8. The CDR3 is 16 residues long. Germline CDR1 is SNHLY and CDR2 is FYNNEI. The CDR3 spells CASRSGQATSGNTIYF. The CDR3 DNA reads TGTGCCAGCAGAAGCGGACAGGCAACCTCTGGAAACACCATATATTTT.

This chain links TRBV12-3 or TRBV12-4 with TRBJ2-5; the D gene could be TRBD1 or TRBD2 (5 bases each). The CDR3 totals 15 residues. V gave up 6 bases and J gave up 4 bases, with 18 bases separating them. The CDR3 is CASSSGTAAGETQYF. DNA of the CDR3: TGTGCCAGCAGCTCCGGGACCGCCGCCGGAGAGACCCAGTACTTC.

The chain links TRBV7-2 to TRBJ2-2; TRBD2 might be the D (5 bases). V lost 6 bases and J 2 bases, leaving 19 bases between the germline ends. The length of the CDR3 is 17 residues. In germline, CDR1 is SGHTA, CDR2 FQGNSA. CDR3 in amino acids: CASSPAWTFSNTGELFF. The CDR3 nucleotides read TGTGCCAGCAGTCCCGCCTGGACTTTCTCCAACACCGGGGAGCTGTTTTTT.

This clonotype was seen more than once but under ten times. The chain couples TRBV5-4 to TRBJ2-5, with D tentatively TRBD1 or TRBD2 (5 bases each). V was clipped by 0 bases and J by 5 bases, with 14 bases between them. The germline V gene has CDR1 SGHNT and CDR2 YYREEE (reference sequence). This CDR3 contains 15 residues. The CDR3 sequence is CASSLAGAGTETQYF. The CDR3 DNA reads TGTGCCAGCAGCTTGGCGGGCGCAGGGACGGAGACCCAGTACTTC.

This clonotype was recorded a few times. V is TRBV5-6 and J is TRBJ2-3; 7 bases align to TRBD2. This CDR3 has 18 residues. Unmatched junction bases numbered 20, after V lost 5 bases and J lost 5 bases. CDR1 SGHDT and CDR2 YYEEEE come from the germline V gene. The CDR3 region is CASSLWIGGGGFVDTQYF. In nucleotides, the CDR3 is TGTGCCAGCAGTTTATGGATAGGAGGCGGGGGTTTTGTAGATACGCAGTATTTT.

This clonotype was seen many times. The chain has TRBV28 and TRBJ2-6; a weak D match, TRBD1 (5 bases). CDR1 is MDHEN, CDR2 SYDVKM, per germline. CDR3 length equals 15 residues. Trimming removed 2 bases at V and 2 bases at J, with 7 bases between. The CDR3 is CASSLPGPGANVLTF. In DNA, the CDR3 is TGTGCCAGCAGTTTACCAGGGCCTGGGGCCAACGTCCTGACTTTC.

The V call is TRBV7-7, the J call TRBJ2-5, with TRBD1 matching 7 bases. V lost 1 base and J lost 4; bases outside the gene matches: 6. Per the germline V gene, CDR1 is SSHAT and CDR2 is FNYEAQ (reference sequence). The CDR3 is 15 residues long. DNA for the CDR3: TGTGCCAGCAGCTTAGAGTTCCGGGACAGAGAGACCCAGTACTTC. Its translation is CASSLEFRDRETQYF.